The 30 T cell receptor beta chains given below trace back to one sample, sequenced in a study of regulatory T cells in long-lasting Graves disease. The time point here: newly diagnosed GD, antithyroid drugs for less than 3 months. With RNA extracted from PBMCs as input, the TCR library was made. Arm-PCR of CDR3 regions with iRepertoire HTBI primers generated TCR beta libraries. TCRdb independently ran MiXCR on the multiplex PCR reads; one entry per CDR3 protein. Of some 410,000 distinct CDR3 sequences listed, around 15% were seen once; the top ten hold roughly a tenth. These data are also associated with another study on T cells in Graves' hyperthyroidism and ophthalmopathy.

Sequencing used peripheral blood mononuclear cells (PBMCs), obtained at new diagnosis, from a patient treated with antithyroid drugs. These receptors all stem from a woman in her 30s with Graves disease.

This clonotype showed up many times. This rearrangement joins TRBV18 to TRBJ1-5; D gene uncertain. V was cut by 0 bases and J by 7 bases, with 4 bases left in between. This CDR3 spans 12 amino acids. Germline V lookup: CDR1 KGHSH, CDR2 LQKENI. The CDR3 sequence: CASSPPNQPQHF. CDR3 DNA: TGTGCCAGCTCACCACCGAACCAGCCCCAGCATTTT.

The sample holds many counts of this clonotype. A junction boundary mismatches the germline segment, possibly from a read error. V is TRBV28 and J is TRBJ2-2, with TRBD1 matching 9 bases. Germline V gene sequence: CDR1 MDHEN, CDR2 SYDVKM. The CDR3 totals 16 residues. Written as DNA, the CDR3 is TGTGCCAGCAGTCACCGGGACAGGGCGAAGACCGGGGAGCTGTTTTTT. This translates into CASSHRDRAKTGELFF. Filled out from reference TRBV28 and TRBJ2-2, the complete variable domain reads DVKVTQSSRYLVKRTGEKVFLECVQDMDHENMFWYRQDPGLGLRLIYFSYDVKMKEKGDIPEGYSVSREKKERFSLILESASTNQTSMYLCASSHRDRAKTGELFFGEGSRLTVL.

The chain has TRBV4-2 and TRBJ1-1; 9 positions match TRBD1. The V and J ends lost 1 base and 7 bases, in that order; junction bases with no gene match: 10. CDR1 LGHNA and CDR2 YNFKEQ come from the germline V gene. The CDR3 runs to 16 residues. The CDR3 protein is CASSQAPTGGLCEAFF. In DNA form, the CDR3 reads TGTGCCAGCAGCCAAGCCCCGACAGGGGGATTATGTGAAGCTTTCTTT.

This clonotype was seen only a few times. J is TRBJ2-7 and V is TRBV6-2 or TRBV6-3; D might be TRBD2 (5 bases). Trimming took off 2 bases at V and 2 bases at J, with 10 bases between the two ends. CDR1 MNHEY and CDR2 SVGEGT come from the germline V gene. This CDR3 is 14 amino acids long. CDR3: CASSYGRATYEQYF. Here the CDR3 DNA reads TGTGCCAGCAGTTACGGGAGAGCAACCTACGAGCAGTACTTC.

The table lists this clonotype with many counts. This chain uses TRBV7-3 with TRBJ2-7, with 13 bases lining up with TRBD2. Germline V lookup: CDR1 SGHTA, CDR2 FQGTGA. The J segment lost 7 bases and the V segment lost 5 bases, leaving 11 bases of the junction unmatched. CDR3 length: 16 residues. CDR3 nucleotides: TGTGCCAGCAGCCCCGGGACTAGCGGGGTCCTGGAGGAGCAGTACTTC. It yields the protein CASSPGTSGVLEEQYF.

This clonotype was seen ten or more times. The chain has TRBV7-8 and TRBJ1-2; weak D call: TRBD1 (5 bases). The CDR3 has 12 amino acids. The V gene lost 5 bases and the J gene lost 8 bases, with 12 bases spanning the gap. CDR1 is SGHVS, CDR2 FQNEAQ, per germline. The CDR3 protein is CASSLDRDGYTF. CDR3 coding DNA: TGTGCCAGCAGCCTCGATAGGGACGGCTACACCTTC.

This clonotype was observed many times. The chain links TRBV5-1 to TRBJ2-5; 9 positions match TRBD2. The CDR3 sequence is 15 residues long. CDR1 SGHRS and CDR2 YFSETQ come from the germline V gene. J gave up 5 bases and V 0 bases, and 5 bases lay outside the gene matches. CDR3 sequence: CASSLGAGGAETQYF. In nucleotides, the CDR3 is TGCGCCAGCAGCTTGGGAGCGGGAGGAGCGGAGACCCAGTACTTC.

This rearrangement joins TRBV30 to TRBJ2-2, with 8 positions matching TRBD1. CDR3 size: 16 residues. The trim removed 3 bases at V and 1 base at J, leaving 7 bases unmatched. Germline CDR1 GTSNPN, CDR2 SVGIG (reference sequence). CDR3 sequence (DNA): TGTGCCTGGAGAGTTTGGGGGACAGGGAACACCGGGGAGCTGTTTTTT. As protein: CAWRVWGTGNTGELFF.

This clonotype was seen many times. This chain connects TRBV28 to TRBJ1-5; a possible D gene is TRBD1 (6 bases). This CDR3 has 16 amino acids. Germline CDR1 MDHEN, CDR2 SYDVKM. V gave up 6 bases and J gave up 4 bases, with 19 bases separating them. CDR3 sequence reads: CASSQRGKGPNQPQHF. The CDR3 coding sequence is TGTGCCAGCAGCCAAAGGGGGAAGGGGCCGAATCAGCCCCAGCATTTT.

This clonotype appeared many times. The V gene is TRBV5-1, the J gene TRBJ2-1; TRBD2 aligns across 9 bases. The J segment lost 3 bases and the V segment lost 0 bases, leaving 4 bases of the junction unmatched. Germline CDR1 SGHRS, CDR2 YFSETQ. The CDR3 has 16 amino acids. CDR3 nucleotide sequence: TGCGCCAGCAGCTTGGAAACTAGCGGGTACTACAATGAGCAGTTCTTC. Translation gives CASSLETSGYYNEQFF.

The chain couples TRBV7-9 to TRBJ2-1; D not certain. CDR1 and CDR2 from the germline V gene are SEHNR and FQNEAQ (reference sequence). The CDR3 contains 16 residues. Trimming left V 5 bases short and J 2 bases short, with 16 bases between. The CDR3 nucleotides are TGTGCCAGCAGCCCCCCCGGCGGTGACGCCTACAATGAGCAGTTCTTC. The encoded protein is CASSPPGGDAYNEQFF.

There are many counts of this clonotype. V is TRBV2 and J is TRBJ2-5; a possible D gene is TRBD1 (6 bases). CDR1 and CDR2 from the germline V gene are SNHLY and FYNNEI. The V gene lost 8 bases and the J gene lost 0 bases, with 19 bases spanning the gap. The CDR3 totals 16 residues. DNA of the CDR3: TGTGCCAGCGAATTGGGAGCAGGGGCGTACCAAGAGACCCAGTACTTC. Protein: CASELGAGAYQETQYF.

This chain links TRBV7-6 with TRBJ2-7, with D hard to call. Germline V gene lookup returns CDR1 SGHVS and CDR2 FNYEAQ. This CDR3 has 14 amino acids. The V end lost 3 bases, the J end lost 2 bases, and 11 bases lay between the germline ends. CDR3 bases: TGTGCCAGCAGCTTGGGCGGTATCGCCTACGAGCAGTACTTC. Its protein is CASSLGGIAYEQYF.

The CDR3, as DNA: TGTGCCAGCAGCTTAGTTCGGGGGACCGTGGGGATACAAGAGACCCAGTACTTC. Amino acids: CASSLVRGTVGIQETQYF. The chain has TRBV7-9 and TRBJ2-5; D might be TRBD2 (6 bases). CDR3 length equals 18 residues. Trimming stripped 1 base from V and 2 bases from J, with 20 bases between. The germline gives CDR1 SEHNR, CDR2 FQNEAQ (reference sequence).

This clonotype showed up just a few times. CDR3 amino acids: CASSLESSGNTIYF. In DNA form, the CDR3 reads TGTGCCAGCAGCTTGGAGTCCTCTGGAAACACCATATATTTT. The chain uses TRBV5-5 and TRBJ1-3, with D hard to call. V shed 0 bases and J shed 0 bases, with 4 bases lying between them. There are 14 residues in the CDR3. CDR1 SGHKS and CDR2 YYEKEE come from the germline V gene (reference sequence).

This clonotype was found many times. CDR3 DNA: TGTGCCAGCAACGACGGCCTGGGGGAGCAGTACTTC. Its protein product is CASNDGLGEQYF. The chain uses TRBV28 and TRBJ2-7; D is unclear. Germline-derived CDR1 and CDR2 are MDHEN and SYDVKM. V was pared by 7 bases and J by 7 bases, with 14 bases between. CDR3 length: 12 amino acids.

A few counts support this clonotype. V usage is TRBV4-3 and J usage is TRBJ1-1; no clear D. Trimming left V 2 bases short and J 7 bases short, with 17 bases between. This CDR3 contains 15 residues. Germline loops: CDR1 LGHNA, CDR2 YSLEER. The CDR3 nucleotides read TGCGCCAGCAGCCAAACTTGGAGTTTAGACGGTGAAGCTTTCTTT. Amino acid sequence: CASSQTWSLDGEAFF.

This clonotype was counted many times. CDR3 sequence reads: CASSSAIRYEQFF. DNA for the CDR3: TGTGCCAGCAGCTCAGCGATCCGGTATGAGCAGTTCTTC. The J gene is TRBJ2-1, the V gene TRBV11-1; no clear D. This CDR3 is 13 amino acids long. CDR1 and CDR2 (germline): SGHAT, FQDESV (reference sequence). V was pared by 4 bases and J by 8 bases, with 12 bases between.

This chain uses TRBV7-3 with TRBJ2-2; D gene uncertain. V lost 2 bases, J lost 3 bases, and 13 bases lay in between. The CDR3 contains 16 residues. Germline CDR1 and CDR2: SGHTA and FQGTGA. CDR3 protein: CASSLVRVSDTGELFF. DNA for the CDR3: TGTGCCAGCAGCTTAGTTCGGGTATCGGACACCGGGGAGCTGTTTTTT.

This clonotype was counted ten times or more. CDR3 in DNA: TGCGCCAGCAGCTTGGGTGACAGCGAAAACATTCAGTACTTC. It is translated as CASSLGDSENIQYF. The chain couples TRBV5-1 to TRBJ2-4, with TRBD1 as a possible D gene (5 bases). V lost 0 bases and J lost 5, with 9 bases in between. Germline CDR1 and CDR2: SGHRS and YFSETQ. This CDR3 spans 14 amino acids.

This clonotype was counted many times. The J gene is TRBJ2-5, the V gene TRBV10-3; the D is unclear. Trimming left V 4 bases short and J 0 bases short, with 6 bases between. This CDR3 comprises 13 residues. Germline lookup yields CDR1 ENHRY and CDR2 SYGVKD. The DNA of the CDR3 is TGTGCCATCAGTGGGGTCCACCAAGAGACCCAGTACTTC. Its protein is CAISGVHQETQYF.

The sample holds many counts of this clonotype. The chain uses TRBV3-1 and TRBJ2-1; D might be TRBD2 (7 bases). The V end was cut by 3 bases, the J end by 8 bases, with 17 bases between. Looked up from germline, CDR1 is LGHDT and CDR2 is YNNKEL (reference sequence). The CDR3 consists of 15 residues. The CDR3 sequence: CASSQGLMTGYEQFF. The CDR3 DNA reads TGTGCCAGCAGCCAGGGACTAATGACAGGCTATGAGCAGTTCTTC.

This clonotype was found many times. The rearrangement joins TRBV6-2 or TRBV6-3 to TRBJ2-7, with unresolved D. Germline V gene data show CDR1 as MNHEY and CDR2 as SVGEGT. This CDR3 is 14 amino acids long. V lost 2 bases, J lost 0 bases, and 8 bases lay in between. CDR3 nucleotides: TGTGCCAGCAGTTACGGGCAGGACTCCTACGAGCAGTACTTC. The encoded protein is CASSYGQDSYEQYF.

This clonotype was detected ten times or more. The rearrangement uses TRBV20-1 and TRBJ2-7; 7 nucleotides match TRBD2. The junction had 13 bases not matched to a gene; V was cut back by 3 bases and J by 5 bases. In germline, CDR1 is DFQATT, CDR2 SNEGSKA (reference sequence). The CDR3 runs 15 residues. CDR3: CSASLYGGRNNEQYF. In DNA form, the CDR3 reads TGCAGTGCTAGTCTTTACGGCGGGAGAAACAACGAGCAGTACTTC.

In its sample, this clonotype was seen many times. The chain joins TRBV11-2 to TRBJ2-1; possible D gene TRBD1, 6 bases. The V and J ends lost 5 bases and 6 bases respectively, with 17 bases between them. This CDR3 spans 15 amino acids. The germline V gene encodes CDR1 SGHAT and CDR2 FQNNGV. As DNA, the CDR3 is TGTGCCAGCAGCCAAAAAAACAGGGTATCCAATGAGCAGTTCTTC. This translates into CASSQKNRVSNEQFF.

On this clonotype itself: Given a much more abundant clone one base away, this may be a read error. This rearrangement joins TRBV7-8 to TRBJ2-1; D unresolved. CDR3 length equals 13 residues. Germline V lookup: CDR1 SGHVS, CDR2 FQNEAQ. CDR3 nucleotides: TGTGCCAGCAGCTTAGCGACCTACAATGAGCAGCTCTTC. Amino acid sequence: CASSLATYNEQLF.

The rearrangement uses TRBV11-1 and TRBJ2-3; 11 bases are a match to TRBD2. Germline CDR1 reads SGHAT; CDR2 reads FQDESV (reference sequence). This CDR3 comprises 16 residues. Trimming cost V 4 bases and J 6 bases; bases outside gene matches: 9. As DNA, the CDR3 is TGTGCCAGCAGCTCGACAGGGACTAGCGGTTTCGATACGCAGTATTTT. Its protein product is CASSSTGTSGFDTQYF.

This clonotype was seen at least ten times. This chain joins TRBV27 and TRBJ1-4; possibly TRBD1 for D (5 bases). Germline values: CDR1 MNHEY, CDR2 SMNVEV (reference sequence). V was shortened by 5 bases and J by 4 bases, with 14 bases between the two germline ends. This CDR3 comprises 15 residues. The CDR3 region is CASSPPGRLNEKLFF. Written as DNA, the CDR3 is TGTGCCAGCAGTCCGCCGGGACGGCTTAATGAAAAACTGTTTTTT. The whole variable domain, remainder taken from reference TRBV27 and TRBJ1-4, is EAQVTQNPRYLITVTGKKLTVTCSQNMNHEYMSWYRQDPGLGLRQIYYSMNVEVTDKGDVPEGYKVSRKEKRNFPLILESPSPNQTSLYFCASSPPGRLNEKLFFGSGTQLSVL.

This clonotype was observed at least ten times. V is TRBV7-9 and J is TRBJ1-1, with D maybe TRBD1 (5 bases). Trimming stripped 2 bases from V and 0 bases from J, with 10 bases between. The CDR3 covers 15 residues. CDR1 and CDR2 (germline): SEHNR, FQNEAQ (reference sequence). The CDR3 reads CASSLQGLLNTEAFF. CDR3 DNA: TGTGCCAGCAGCTTACAGGGACTGTTGAACACTGAAGCTTTCTTT.

This clonotype showed up many times. The chain is built from TRBV27 and TRBJ1-2, with D maybe TRBD1 (5 bases). The germline V gene encodes CDR1 MNHEY and CDR2 SMNVEV (reference sequence). V dropped 7 bases and J dropped 4 bases, with 16 bases sitting between them. This CDR3 is 14 amino acids long. The CDR3 DNA is TGTGCCAGCAAGCAAAAGACAGACGTCTATGGCTACACCTTC. Protein product: CASKQKTDVYGYTF.